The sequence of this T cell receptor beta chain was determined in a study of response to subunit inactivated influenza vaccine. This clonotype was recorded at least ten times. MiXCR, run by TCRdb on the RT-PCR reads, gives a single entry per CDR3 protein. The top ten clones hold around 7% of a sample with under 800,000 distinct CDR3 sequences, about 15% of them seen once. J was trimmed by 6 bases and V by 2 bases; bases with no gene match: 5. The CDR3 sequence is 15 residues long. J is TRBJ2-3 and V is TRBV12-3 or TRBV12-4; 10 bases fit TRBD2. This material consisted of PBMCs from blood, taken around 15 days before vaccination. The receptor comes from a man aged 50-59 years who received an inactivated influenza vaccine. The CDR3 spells CASSLQRGGSDTQYF. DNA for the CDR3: TGTGCCAGCAGTTTACAGCGGGGGGGCTCGGATACGCAGTATTTT.